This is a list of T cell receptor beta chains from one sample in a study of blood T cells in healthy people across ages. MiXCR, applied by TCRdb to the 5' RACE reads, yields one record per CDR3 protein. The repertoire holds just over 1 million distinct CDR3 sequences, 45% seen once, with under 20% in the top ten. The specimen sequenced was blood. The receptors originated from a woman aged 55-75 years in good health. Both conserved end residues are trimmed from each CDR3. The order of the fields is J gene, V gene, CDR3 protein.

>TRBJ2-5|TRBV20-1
SAITLLGQGAGETQY
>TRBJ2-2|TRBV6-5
ASSAGQTHTGELF
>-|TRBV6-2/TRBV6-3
ASSPGASGRARPETQY
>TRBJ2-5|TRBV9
ASQGAEETQY
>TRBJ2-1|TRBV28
ASRSPRGGSYNEQF
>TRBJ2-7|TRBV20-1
SALGFPYEQY
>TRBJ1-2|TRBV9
ASSAPGISGYT
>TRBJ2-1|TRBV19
ASSEGTSRQF
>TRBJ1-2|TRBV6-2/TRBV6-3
ASSYSGTVPRGYT
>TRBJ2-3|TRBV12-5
ASGLVLAGGADTQY
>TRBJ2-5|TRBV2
ASSEGTSATQY
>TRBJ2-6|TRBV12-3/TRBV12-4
ASYSTGSGANVLT
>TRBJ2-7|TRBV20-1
SAKSSRGPYNEQY
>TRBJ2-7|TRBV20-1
SAREGTFSLGSEQY
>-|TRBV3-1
ASSQVLLAGGRETQY
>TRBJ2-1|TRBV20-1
SASPSGSEFYNEQF
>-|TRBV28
ASSLWSGDEQY
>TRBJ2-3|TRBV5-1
ASSGGQGITDAQY
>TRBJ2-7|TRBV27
ASSSTPGAGWFHEQY
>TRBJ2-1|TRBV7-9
ASSLRELASNEQF
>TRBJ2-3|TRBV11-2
ASSLGRDVSDTQY
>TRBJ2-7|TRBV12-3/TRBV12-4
ASRKNRGSSYEQY
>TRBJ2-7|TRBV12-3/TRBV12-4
ASSLGAGDSSYNEQY
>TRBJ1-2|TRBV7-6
ASSLEAGRYNYGYT
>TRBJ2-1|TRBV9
ASSAVGLAHYNEQF
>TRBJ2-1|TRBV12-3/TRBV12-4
ASSLSASVVNEQF
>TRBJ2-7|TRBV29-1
SAGGYGYEQY
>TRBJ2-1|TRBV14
ASRAKVPRLNEQF
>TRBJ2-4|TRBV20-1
SSLSRGAKNIQY
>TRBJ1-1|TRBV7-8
ASSTTGYTEAF
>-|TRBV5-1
ASNRAGTGAYEQY
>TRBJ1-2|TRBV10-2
ASSEDSYYGYT
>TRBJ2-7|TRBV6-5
ASRSSGRPGSYEQY
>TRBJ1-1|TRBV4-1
ASSQHPNQADSRDTEAF
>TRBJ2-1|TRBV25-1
ASSGSSSEQF
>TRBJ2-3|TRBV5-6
ASSLIAGGTQSTDTQY
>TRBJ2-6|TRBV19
ASSIRDREAGANVLT
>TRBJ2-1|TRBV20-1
SAKNPRGPFSYNEQF
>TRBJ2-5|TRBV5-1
ASSQTTFQETQY
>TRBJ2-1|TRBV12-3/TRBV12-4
ASSPALAAYNEQF
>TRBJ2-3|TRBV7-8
ASSLASNTDTQY
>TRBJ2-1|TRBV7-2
ASSPQGLAMEFIYNEQF
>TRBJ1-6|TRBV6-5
ASSYLDRNSPLH
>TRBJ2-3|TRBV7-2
ASSFLAGGSSTQY
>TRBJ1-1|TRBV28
ASSLMGQNTEAF
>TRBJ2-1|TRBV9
ASSPLSSDSYNEQF
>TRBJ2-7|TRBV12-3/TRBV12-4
ASSPLVGSGAYEQY
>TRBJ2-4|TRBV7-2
ASSLDSVQY
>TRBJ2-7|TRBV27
ASSTPQREGLYNEQY
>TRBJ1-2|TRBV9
ASSKPGQGAFGYT
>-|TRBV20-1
SARDLRGIKTQY
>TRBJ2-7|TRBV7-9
ASSPTADSYEQY
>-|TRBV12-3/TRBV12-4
ASSLKLRANEQY
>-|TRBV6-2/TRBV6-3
ASSSLGGSETQY
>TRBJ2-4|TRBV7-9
ASSPGTPGQY
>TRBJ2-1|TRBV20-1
SVTTSGGRNEQF
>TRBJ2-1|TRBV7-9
ASSLGLAGPREQF
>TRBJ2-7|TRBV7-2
ASSESGGIFYEQY
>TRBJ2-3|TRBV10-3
ATRWERTDTQY